What follows is one T cell receptor (beta chain) and its context. This entry belongs to a study of OX40 agonist ivuxolimab in advanced cancers. Trimming cost V 1 base and J 6 bases, with 10 bases left between them. The germline V gene encodes CDR1 SNHLY and CDR2 FYNNEI. This CDR3 is 14 amino acids long. This table comes from immunoSEQ multiplex PCR, and its TCRdb copy is limited to in-frame clones, with some not included. The sample consists of approximately 41,000 clones, around four fifths of them appearing once. This clonotype originated in an adult with an advanced solid tumor such as melanoma, head and neck, liver or kidney cancer. This specimen was CD4+ or CD8+ T cells sorted from blood, taken in a trial of the OX40 agonist ivuxolimab. This chain uses TRBV2 with TRBJ1-5; D is unclear. The CDR3 DNA sequence: TGTGCCAGCAGTGAAGAGTCGGCTAGTCAGCCCCAGCATTTT. Protein: CASSEESASQPQHF.